Given below is one TCR beta chain in context. This specimen comes from a study of shared clonotypes between healthy human individuals. TCRdb keeps only in-frame clones here, not all; method: immunoSEQ multiplex PCR. The sample lists over 850,000 clones, 75% to 85% occurring once. Germline CDR1 and CDR2: MGHRA and YSYEKL. The V end lost 3 bases, the J end lost 7 bases, and 15 bases lay between the germline ends. This CDR3 contains 15 residues. The sequencing input was memory CD4+ T cells from PBMCs. Subset indicated: CD45RA-negative fraction. This chain joins TRBV4-1 and TRBJ2-2, with a possible D match to TRBD1 (7 bases). The source is a man between 18 and 35 years old in good health. Some clones in this sample may be carry-over from other donors' samples. The DNA for the CDR3 is TGCGCCAGCAGCCAGATACAGGGGAGGAGCGGGGAGCTGTTTTTT. Its translation is CASSQIQGRSGELFF.